The rows below give T cell receptor beta chains drawn from one sample of a study of blood T cell repertoires in COVID-19. This table comes from immunoSEQ multiplex PCR, and its TCRdb copy is limited to in-frame clones, with some not included. Of 110,000 or so clones in the sample, around nine tenths were seen once. The specimen was peripheral blood. The source of these receptors is a woman between 65 and 79 years old who had recovered from COVID-19. Both conserved end residues are part of each CDR3. D genes are given only for firm matches. Size tells how often a clone was seen (once, few, many) or the class of an expanded clone, and some rows leave it out.

V gene	J gene	clone size	D gene	CDR3 protein	CDR3 DNA
TRBV10-2	TRBJ1-4	once	NA	CASSDGLNEKLFF	TGCGCCAGCAGTGACGGTCTTAATGAAAAACTGTTTTTT
TRBV4-3	TRBJ2-1	NA	NA	CASSQVGQPGYNEQFF	TGCGCCAGCAGCCAAGTCGGCCAGCCGGGTTACAATGAGCAGTTCTTC
TRBV30	TRBJ1-1	once	NA	CAWRRQINTEAFF	TGTGCCTGGAGGCGACAGATCAACACTGAAGCTTTCTTT
TRBV11-2	TRBJ1-3	NA	NA	CASRISSGNTIYF	TGTGCCAGTCGAATTAGCTCTGGAAACACCATATATTTT
TRBV7-3	TRBJ2-1	few	TRBD2	CASSPRGLARQFF	TGTGCCAGCAGCCCAAGGGGACTAGCGCGGCAGTTCTTC
TRBV2	TRBJ2-7	NA	TRBD2	CASSLGLAGIYEQYF	TGTGCCAGCAGTTTGGGACTAGCGGGAATCTACGAGCAGTACTTC
TRBV10-2	TRBJ2-7	NA	NA	CASSESRQVQYF	TGCGCCAGCAGTGAGTCTCGACAGGTGCAGTACTTC
TRBV30	TRBJ2-7	few	NA	CAWSVQGRRYEQYF	TGTGCCTGGAGTGTACAGGGCAGGCGCTACGAGCAGTACTTC
TRBV7-7	TRBJ2-2	NA	NA	CASSLGPSTETGELFF	TGTGCCAGCAGCTTAGGTCCATCGACTGAGACCGGGGAGCTGTTTTTT
TRBV3-1/TRBV3-2	TRBJ1-1	NA	NA	CASSQPGQNTEAFF	TGTGCCAGCAGCCAGCCAGGACAGAACACTGAAGCTTTCTTT
TRBV5-1	TRBJ2-3	NA	NA	CASSSYTDTQYF	TGCGCCAGCAGCTCCTACACAGATACGCAGTATTTT
TRBV5-1	TRBJ1-1	NA	NA	CASSLVGTLEPVGFF	TGCGCCAGCAGCTTGGTCGGGACTCTGGAACCGGTCGGTTTCTTT
TRBV18	TRBJ2-1	NA	TRBD2	CASSPSGVSYNEQFF	TGTGCCAGCTCACCTAGCGGGGTATCCTACAATGAGCAGTTCTTC
TRBV7-3	TRBJ1-2	NA	TRBD1	CASSETGGNYGYTF	TGTGCCAGCAGCGAGACAGGGGGAAACTATGGCTACACCTTC
TRBV6-2/TRBV6-3	TRBJ1-4	NA	NA	CASSPWKGGDNEKLFF	TGTGCCAGCAGCCCGTGGAAGGGAGGGGATAATGAAAAACTGTTTTTT
TRBV28	TRBJ1-5	NA	NA	CATLSNQPQHF	TGTGCCACCTTGAGCAATCAGCCCCAGCATTTT
TRBV12-3/TRBV12-4	TRBJ2-1	NA	NA	CASSFPAVEQFF	TGTGCCAGCAGTTTCCCCGCGGTTGAGCAGTTCTTC
TRBV5-1	TRBJ1-5	NA	NA	CASSLAGNQPQHF	TGCGCCAGCAGCTTGGCCGGCAATCAGCCCCAGCATTTT
TRBV10-3	TRBJ2-5	NA	NA	CAIGTDQETQYF	TGTGCCATTGGGACTGATCAAGAGACCCAGTACTTC
TRBV9	TRBJ2-7	NA	TRBD2	CASSVSSGSYEQYF	TGTGCCAGCAGCGTAAGTAGCGGGAGCTACGAGCAGTACTTC
TRBV5-1	TRBJ2-2	NA	TRBD1	CASLRTGGSTGELFF	TGCGCCAGCCTCCGGACAGGGGGCAGCACCGGGGAGCTGTTTTTT
TRBV7-2	TRBJ2-1	NA	TRBD2	CASSLGTSYNEQFF	TGTGCCAGCAGCTTAGGGACTAGCTACAATGAGCAGTTCTTC
TRBV29-1	TRBJ2-2	NA	TRBD2	CSVGSGPGELFF	TGCAGCGTTGGTAGCGGGCCCGGGGAGCTGTTTTTT
TRBV10-3	TRBJ2-5	NA	TRBD1	CAISDPGQGGLQETQYF	TGTGCCATCAGTGACCCGGGACAGGGGGGGCTCCAAGAGACCCAGTACTTC
TRBV9	TRBJ1-2	few	NA	CASSSRSSTWGYTF	TGTGCCAGCAGCTCCCGGTCCTCCACCTGGGGCTACACCTTC
TRBV10-3	TRBJ2-1	NA	TRBD2	CAISGRLAGNEQFF	TGTGCCATCAGCGGGAGACTAGCGGGCAATGAGCAGTTCTTC
TRBV18	TRBJ2-7	NA	NA	CASSTTTGGEQYF	TGTGCCAGCTCAACAACCACAGGTGGCGAGCAGTACTTC
TRBV7-3	TRBJ2-5	NA	NA	CASSFSTGETQYF	TGTGCCAGCAGCTTCTCGACAGGCGAGACCCAGTACTTC